Listed here are 8 T cell receptor beta chains from one sample, sequenced in a study of CD8 T cells in ankylosing spondylitis. TCRdb analysed the 5' RACE reads with MiXCR anew, one entry per CDR3 protein. The sample lists roughly 260,000 distinct CDR3 sequences, around 20% occurring once. The specimen was blood, either unsorted or a sorted T cell fraction (not recorded which). These TCRs come from a male donor with ankylosing spondylitis or in good health (not recorded which).

This clonotype was found once. The genes are TRBV29-1 and TRBJ2-1; 11 nucleotides agree with TRBD2. The length of the CDR3 is 14 residues. Trimming at V came to 7 bases and at J to 10 bases, leaving 12 bases not matched to a gene. CDR1 is SQVTM and CDR2 is ANQGSEA in the germline V gene. The DNA of the CDR3 is TGCAGCGGGAAACTAGCGGGAGCACTCGGGGAGCAGTTCTTC. Amino acid sequence: CSGKLAGALGEQFF.

This clonotype was found a few times. V is TRBV4-1 and J is TRBJ2-2; TRBD2 matches 8 bases. Germline V gene sequence: CDR1 MGHRA, CDR2 YSYEKL. The CDR3 runs 15 residues. V lost 1 base, J lost 5 bases, and 3 bases stayed unmatched. The CDR3 bases are TGCGCCAGCAGCCAAGGAGTAGCGGGGACCGGGGAGCTGTTTTTT. This translates into CASSQGVAGTGELFF.

The chain carries TRBV11-2 and TRBJ2-1; D is unclear. Germline V lookup: CDR1 SGHAT, CDR2 FQNNGV. The CDR3 has 11 residues. The V end lost 1 base, the J end lost 10 bases, and 5 bases lay between the germline ends. CDR3 region: CASSLGPEQFF. The CDR3 DNA is TGTGCCAGCAGCTTAGGGCCAGAGCAGTTCTTC.

V is TRBV20-1 and J is TRBJ1-5, with D maybe TRBD1 (6 bases). Germline V CDR1 and CDR2: DFQATT, SNEGSKA (reference sequence). This CDR3 has 17 amino acids. V was cut by 1 base and J by 1 base, with 17 bases left in between. CDR3 sequence: CSARGGASSRSNQPQHF. In DNA, the CDR3 is TGCAGTGCTAGAGGGGGGGCTTCGAGCAGGAGCAATCAGCCCCAGCATTTT.

The genes are TRBV10-3 and TRBJ1-3; 11 bases are shared with TRBD1. With V trimmed by 5 bases and J by 1 base, 7 bases remained unmatched. The germline V gene encodes CDR1 ENHRY and CDR2 SYGVKD. The length of the CDR3 is 17 residues. The DNA of the CDR3 is TGTGCCATCAGTTCTACCGGGACAGGGGGATCTGGAAACACCATATATTTT. As protein: CAISSTGTGGSGNTIYF.

The chain employs TRBV3-1 and TRBJ2-2; perhaps D is TRBD1 or TRBD2 (5 bases each). Germline assignment: CDR1 LGHDT and CDR2 YNNKEL (reference sequence). The CDR3 is 17 residues long. V dropped 4 bases and J dropped 0 bases, with 15 bases sitting between them. CDR3 nucleotide sequence: TGTGCCAGCAGCCCGCAACTCGGGACCTCGAACACCGGGGAGCTGTTTTTT. Its translation: CASSPQLGTSNTGELFF.

The rearrangement uses TRBV20-1 and TRBJ1-1; 10 nucleotides match TRBD1. The CDR3 covers 13 residues. V lost 5 bases and J lost 6; bases outside the gene matches: 6. Germline V gene data show CDR1 as DFQATT and CDR2 as SNEGSKA (reference sequence). In DNA form, the CDR3 reads TGCAGTGCTTACAGACAGGGGGCAGCTGAAGCTTTCTTT. Residues: CSAYRQGAAEAFF.

This clonotype came up a few times. The chain uses TRBV6-1 and TRBJ2-1, with TRBD2 identical over 8 bases. The CDR3 length is 15 residues. The trim removed 6 bases at V and 4 bases at J, leaving 8 bases unmatched. CDR1 is MNHNS and CDR2 is SASEGT in the germline V gene. The chain's CDR3 is CASRTGGGTYNEQFF. The CDR3 DNA sequence: TGTGCCAGCAGAACTGGCGGGGGGACTTACAATGAGCAGTTCTTC.